The 13 T cell receptor beta chains in this list originate from one sample, sequenced in a study of blood T cell repertoires in COVID-19. Sequenced by immunoSEQ multiplex PCR; TCRdb stores in-frame clones only, minus some. Found here are around 250,000 clones, about 88% of them singletons; the top ten hold 3.6%. The sequenced sample was peripheral blood. Receptors were obtained from a man between 18 and 29 years old with active or convalescent COVID-19.

V gene TRBV5-8 combines with J gene TRBJ2-7; no firm D call. CDR1 SGHTS and CDR2 YDEGEE come from the germline V gene. Trimming removed 2 bases at V and 5 bases at J, with 5 bases between. CDR3 length: 11 amino acids. Here the CDR3 reads CASSFLDEQYF. For the CDR3, the DNA is TGTGCCAGCAGCTTCCTCGACGAGCAGTACTTC.

This clone was found once. V gene TRBV28 combines with J gene TRBJ1-2; D gene unclear. Germline-derived CDR1 and CDR2 are MDHEN and SYDVKM. The CDR3 sequence is 14 residues long. V dropped 6 bases and J dropped 2 bases, with 13 bases sitting between them. In DNA form, the CDR3 reads TGTGCCAGCAGCTTCTACCCACCGAACTATGGCTACACCTTC. Encoded protein: CASSFYPPNYGYTF.

This CDR3 is CASSTPGGNNYGYTF. The DNA for the CDR3 is TGTGCCAGCAGCACCCCAGGGGGGAACAACTATGGCTACACCTTC. The genes are TRBV9 and TRBJ1-2, with TRBD1 matching 7 bases. The CDR3 runs to 15 residues. Germline trimming cut 4 bases from V and 2 bases from J; bases unmatched to any gene: 8. Germline values: CDR1 SGDLS, CDR2 YYNGEE.

This chain links TRBV4-1 with TRBJ2-2; weak D call: TRBD2 (6 bases). The germline CDR1 and CDR2 sequences are MGHRA and YSYEKL. The CDR3 length is 13 residues. The V end lost 6 bases, the J end lost 7 bases, and 12 bases lay between the germline ends. The CDR3 spells CASRTSGVGELFF. In DNA form, the CDR3 reads TGCGCCAGCAGGACGTCGGGGGTCGGGGAGCTGTTTTTT.

This clone was counted a single time. This chain links TRBV27 with TRBJ1-2; 7 nucleotides align to TRBD1. V was clipped by 6 bases and J by 4 bases; unmatched bases: 8. Germline values: CDR1 MNHEY, CDR2 SMNVEV (reference sequence). The CDR3 is made up of 14 amino acids. CDR3 region: CASSRGQAGYGYTF. The CDR3 nucleotides read TGTGCCAGCAGCCGAGGACAGGCAGGCTATGGCTACACCTTC.

J is TRBJ2-3 and V is TRBV5-1; 7 bases line up with TRBD2. Germline V gene sequence: CDR1 SGHRS, CDR2 YFSETQ. This CDR3 contains 15 residues. Trimming cost V 4 bases and J 1 base; bases outside gene matches: 6. The CDR3 spells CASSPGTTGTDTQYF. As DNA, the CDR3 is TGCGCCAGCAGCCCAGGGACTACTGGCACAGATACGCAGTATTTT.

This clone was recorded a few times. The V and J genes are TRBV7-9 and TRBJ1-5; no reliable D call. Germline V gives CDR1 SEHNR, CDR2 FQNEAQ (reference sequence). This CDR3 has 15 amino acids. V dropped 2 bases and J dropped 4 bases, with 12 bases sitting between them. CDR3 in amino acids: CASSLNDIPNQPQHF. The CDR3 bases are TGTGCCAGCAGCTTAAACGACATTCCAAATCAGCCCCAGCATTTT.

The count of this clone is one. V is TRBV19 and J is TRBJ1-3; D possibly corresponds to TRBD1 (6 bases). The germline V gene has CDR1 LNHDA and CDR2 SQIVND (reference sequence). The CDR3 runs 15 residues. The germline V and J ends were trimmed by 7 bases and 8 bases, with 21 bases remaining between them. This CDR3 reads CASTERGTAGDTIYF. The CDR3 bases are TGTGCCAGTACCGAAAGGGGGACCGCGGGGGACACCATATATTTT.

This sequence joins TRBV12-3 or TRBV12-4 and TRBJ1-1, with D possibly being TRBD1 (5 bases). V was cut by 3 bases and J by 8 bases, with 10 bases left in between. This CDR3 is built from 12 residues. Here the CDR3 reads CASSFPGGEAFF. The CDR3 DNA follows: TGTGCCAGCAGTTTTCCGGGGGGAGAAGCTTTCTTT.

The J gene is TRBJ2-7, the V gene TRBV19; TRBD1 agrees at 7 bases. Germline lookup yields CDR1 LNHDA and CDR2 SQIVND (reference sequence). With V trimmed by 6 bases and J by 0 bases, 5 bases remained unmatched. The CDR3 extends over 14 amino acids. The CDR3 nucleotides read TGTGCCAGTAGCCGGGGACAGCTCTCCTACGAGCAGTACTTC. Its protein is CASSRGQLSYEQYF.

The table lists this clone with a count of one. The chain joins TRBV7-5 to TRBJ2-7; the DNA was not compared with TRBD1, the D call given in the table. TRBV7-5 is designated a pseudogene. This CDR3 contains 14 residues. The CDR3 bases are TGTGCCAGAAGCTTGGGGACAGCTTCCTACGAGCAGTACTTC. Amino acid sequence: CARSLGTASYEQYF.

Only a few counts were recorded for this clone. The genes are TRBV28 and TRBJ1-6; 7 nucleotides agree with TRBD1. V shed 8 bases, J shed 7 bases, and the junction held 11 bases outside the gene matches. Per the germline V gene, CDR1 is MDHEN and CDR2 is SYDVKM. This CDR3 contains 15 residues. The CDR3 bases are TGTGCCAGCCTTCCTGCTACAGGGGAAAATTCACCCCTCCACTTT. Amino acid sequence: CASLPATGENSPLHF. Variable domain in full (rest from reference TRBV28 and TRBJ1-6): DVKVTQSSRYLVKRTGEKVFLECVQDMDHENMFWYRQDPGLGLRLIYFSYDVKMKEKGDIPEGYSVSREKKERFSLILESASTNQTSMYLCASLPATGENSPLHFGNGTRLTVT.

V is TRBV28 and J is TRBJ1-1, with D unclear. The CDR3 totals 13 residues. Trimming took 3 bases from V and 4 from J, leaving 9 bases between them. CDR1 is MDHEN and CDR2 is SYDVKM in the germline V gene. The chain's CDR3 is CASSLDAGTEAFF. DNA of the CDR3: TGTGCCAGCAGTTTGGATGCGGGCACTGAAGCTTTCTTT.